Listed below are T cell receptor beta chains from one sample, sequenced in a study of regulatory T cells in long-lasting Graves disease. TCRdb called the multiplex PCR reads again in MiXCR, with one record for every CDR3 protein. The sample contains approximately 380,000 distinct CDR3 sequences, roughly 20% of which appear only once. This specimen was peripheral blood mononuclear cells (PBMCs), taken when the disease was refractory, from a patient treated with antithyroid drugs. The receptor set was obtained from a female donor with Graves disease. Each CDR3 is given with its conserved first and last residue. A D gene is named only where the DNA matches it firmly. Size tells how often a clone was seen (once, few, many) or the class of an expanded clone, and some rows leave it out.

D,J,size,V,DNA,CDR3
NA,TRBJ2-1,NA,TRBV7-9,TGTGCCAGCAGCCCCCCGACAGGACTTAGCTCCTACAATGAGCAGTTCTTC,CASSPPTGLSSYNEQFF
NA,TRBJ2-7,many,TRBV2,TGTGCCAGCAGTGAACGGGGCTTCGGCTACGAGCAGTACTTC,CASSERGFGYEQYF
NA,TRBJ1-3,NA,TRBV28,TGTGCCAGCAGGGGTCACGCGGGGGGAAACACCATATATTTT,CASRGHAGGNTIYF
NA,TRBJ2-7,few,TRBV20-1,TGCAGTGCTAGTTCTGCGCGAGGGGGGCGGACAGTCTACGAGCAGTACTTC,CSASSARGGRTVYEQYF
NA,TRBJ2-2,NA,TRBV20-1,TGCAGTGCTAGATACCCTGCCGGGGAGCTGTTTTTT,CSARYPAGELFF
TRBD2,TRBJ2-5,NA,TRBV5-1,TGCGCCAGCTGGTCCCTAACTAGCGACCAAGAGACCCAGTACTTC,CASWSLTSDQETQYF
NA,TRBJ1-6,few,TRBV7-9,TGTGCCAGCAGCTTTGAAAAGGGTACCGGCCTCCACTTT,CASSFEKGTGLHF
TRBD1,TRBJ2-7,NA,TRBV20-1,TGCAGTGCTAGCCACTCAGGGGGCCTCTTGGACGAGCAGTACTTC,CSASHSGGLLDEQYF
NA,TRBJ1-4,many,TRBV28,TGTGCCAGCAGTTTTAACAGGAATGAAAAACTGTTTTTT,CASSFNRNEKLFF
TRBD2,TRBJ2-4,many,TRBV7-2,TGTGCCAGCAGCCGGGGGGACATTCAGTACTTC,CASSRGDIQYF
NA,TRBJ2-7,many,TRBV7-8,TGTGCCAGCAGCGGCAACGCGGCTGCCTACGAGCAGTACTTC,CASSGNAAAYEQYF
NA,TRBJ1-1,NA,TRBV4-1,TGCGCCAGCAGCCAGATTGGACATTTTGAAGCTTTCTTT,CASSQIGHFEAFF
NA,TRBJ2-7,NA,TRBV19,TGTGCCAGTAGTATAAATTGGCGGGAAGAGAACGAGCAGTACTTC,CASSINWREENEQYF
NA,TRBJ2-7,many,TRBV12-3/TRBV12-4,TGTGCCAGCAGTTGGGCCGGGACTTACAAGTACGAGCAGTACTTC,CASSWAGTYKYEQYF
NA,TRBJ2-7,many,TRBV15,TGTGCCACCAGCAGAGTCGGGACGGCTCTTGGGGAGCAGTACTTC,CATSRVGTALGEQYF
TRBD2,TRBJ2-1,few,TRBV7-2,TGTGCCAGCAGCTCAGCTAGCGGGAAGTGGAATGAGCAGTTCTTC,CASSSASGKWNEQFF
NA,TRBJ1-5,many,TRBV12-3/TRBV12-4,TGTGCCAGCAGTTTGGGGGACACCTTGAGCAATCAGCCCCAGCATTTT,CASSLGDTLSNQPQHF
TRBD2,TRBJ2-5,NA,TRBV27,TGTGCCAGCAGCTCCGGGACTACACAAGAGACCCAGTACTTC,CASSSGTTQETQYF
NA,TRBJ1-5,NA,TRBV4-3,TGCGCCAGCAGCCAAGATCTTTCCCAGGTCAATCAGCCCCAGCATTTT,CASSQDLSQVNQPQHF
NA,TRBJ1-2,NA,TRBV25-1,TGTGCCAGCAGCGTGGACTCTCACTATGGCTACACCTTC,CASSVDSHYGYTF
TRBD2,TRBJ2-3,NA,TRBV12-3/TRBV12-4,TGTGCCATCACGAGGCGGGAGGGAACAGATACGCAGTATTTT,CAITRREGTDTQYF
TRBD1,TRBJ2-1,NA,TRBV20-1,TGCAGTGCTATCGGGACAGGGGTGAATGAGCAGTTCTTC,CSAIGTGVNEQFF
NA,TRBJ2-7,NA,TRBV30,TGTGCCTGGAGTGTACAGGGCTACTACGAGCAGTACTTC,CAWSVQGYYEQYF
TRBD1,TRBJ1-5,few,TRBV7-8,TGTGCCAGCAGCTTAGAACGGGACAGTGAGGACCTCAATCAGCCCCAGCATTTT,CASSLERDSEDLNQPQHF
TRBD1,TRBJ1-1,NA,TRBV7-2,TGTGCCAGCGGAAGACAGGGGATGGGTACTGAAGCTTTCTTT,CASGRQGMGTEAFF
TRBD1,TRBJ1-5,many,TRBV28,TGTGCCAGCAGCCAGGGACAGGGCATTTGGCAGCCCCAGCATTTT,CASSQGQGIWQPQHF
TRBD2,TRBJ2-3,NA,TRBV15,TGTGCCACCAGCAGCGAACTAGCGGGAGGGCCCATCGACGACACAGATACGCAGTATTTT,CATSSELAGGPIDDTDTQYF
NA,TRBJ2-5,NA,TRBV15,TGTGCCACCAGCAGAGCCCAGACTGAGCTTGATACCCAGTACTTC,CATSRAQTELDTQYF
NA,TRBJ2-3,NA,TRBV10-3,TGTGCCACCCAGGACAGCACAGATACGCAGTATTTT,CATQDSTDTQYF
TRBD1,TRBJ2-2,few,TRBV6-1,TGTGCCAGCAGCGCGACCGGGACAGGGGGCATCGGGGAGCTGTTTTTT,CASSATGTGGIGELFF
NA,TRBJ2-7,many,TRBV2,TGTGCCAGCAGAAACCGGGGGACCGATTACGAGCAGTACTTC,CASRNRGTDYEQYF
NA,TRBJ1-2,few,TRBV11-1,TGTGCCAGCAGCTTAATGGAGGGCCTCGGGGACTATGGCTACACCTTC,CASSLMEGLGDYGYTF
TRBD1,TRBJ1-2,NA,TRBV20-1,TGCAGTGCTAGGGGGACAGCGTCTAACTATGGCTACACCTTC,CSARGTASNYGYTF
NA,TRBJ1-2,many,TRBV27,TGTGCCAGCAGTTTAGGGCCGGGGCTTGGCTACACCTTC,CASSLGPGLGYTF
NA,TRBJ1-1,NA,TRBV20-1,TGCAGTGCTAGAGTCGAACCGGGGGCCGATGAAGCTTTCTTT,CSARVEPGADEAFF
TRBD2,TRBJ2-2,few,TRBV27,TGTGCCAGCAGTGGGACGGCGGGAGGGCCCGGGGAGCTGTTTTTT,CASSGTAGGPGELFF
TRBD1,TRBJ2-7,many,TRBV24-1,TGTGCCACCAGTGATCCAGGGACAGGGGACAGGCCGTTATACTTC,CATSDPGTGDRPLYF
NA,TRBJ2-5,many,TRBV6-5,TGTGCCAGCAGTTATGCGGAGACCCAGTACTTC,CASSYAETQYF
NA,TRBJ2-7,NA,TRBV5-6,TGTGCCAGCAGCTTGCCGAGTAGAGCCTACGAGCAGTACTTC,CASSLPSRAYEQYF
NA,TRBJ2-7,many,TRBV27,TGTGCCAGCAGTAATGGGGCAGCTTACGAGCAGTACTTC,CASSNGAAYEQYF
TRBD1,TRBJ1-2,NA,TRBV6-1,TGTGCCAGCAGTCACGGGGACAGGGTCTATGGCTACACCTTC,CASSHGDRVYGYTF
NA,TRBJ1-2,NA,TRBV28,TGTGCCAGCAGTTTCGCCGGGGGCGCCAACTATGGCTACACCTTC,CASSFAGGANYGYTF
TRBD2,TRBJ2-1,NA,TRBV2,TGTGCCAGCCGGGGGGGTGAGCAGTTCTTC,CASRGGEQFF
NA,TRBJ1-2,NA,TRBV6-1,TGTGCCAGCAGTCAGGACGAAATCTATGGCTACACCTTC,CASSQDEIYGYTF
NA,TRBJ1-4,many,TRBV2,TGTGCCAGCAGTGAATCGGCAGGCGATGAAAAACTGTTTTTT,CASSESAGDEKLFF
NA,TRBJ2-7,NA,TRBV7-3,TGTGCCGGCAGCCCACAACCGACAGACTCCTACGAGCAGTACTTC,CAGSPQPTDSYEQYF
NA,TRBJ1-2,NA,TRBV20-1,TGCAGTGCAACTTTCCAGGGGTATGGCTACACCTTC,CSATFQGYGYTF
TRBD1,TRBJ1-2,many,TRBV6-2/TRBV6-3,TGTGCCAGCAGTTACTCGACAGGGGTGGATGGCTACACCTTC,CASSYSTGVDGYTF
NA,TRBJ2-5,NA,TRBV6-9,TGTGCCAGCAGTTACTCAACAGGGATTAGGCAGACCCAGTACTTC,CASSYSTGIRQTQYF
TRBD2,TRBJ2-1,NA,TRBV6-1,TGTGCCAGCAGTAGGGCGAGCCCGGGAGGCTCCTACAATGAGCAGTTCTTC,CASSRASPGGSYNEQFF